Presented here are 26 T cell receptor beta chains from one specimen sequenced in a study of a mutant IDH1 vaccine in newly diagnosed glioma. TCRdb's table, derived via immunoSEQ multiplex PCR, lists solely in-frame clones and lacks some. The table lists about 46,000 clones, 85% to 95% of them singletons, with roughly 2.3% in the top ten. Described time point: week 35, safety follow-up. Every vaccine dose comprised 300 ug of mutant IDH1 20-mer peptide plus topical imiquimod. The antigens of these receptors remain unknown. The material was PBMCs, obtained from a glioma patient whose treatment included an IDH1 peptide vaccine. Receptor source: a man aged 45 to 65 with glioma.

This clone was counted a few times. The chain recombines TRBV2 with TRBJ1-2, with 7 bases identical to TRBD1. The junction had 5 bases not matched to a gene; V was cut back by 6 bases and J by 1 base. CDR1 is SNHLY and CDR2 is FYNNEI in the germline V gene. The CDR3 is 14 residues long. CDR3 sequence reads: CASRDRPVNYGYTF. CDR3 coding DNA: TGTGCCAGCAGGGACAGGCCGGTTAACTATGGCTACACCTTC.

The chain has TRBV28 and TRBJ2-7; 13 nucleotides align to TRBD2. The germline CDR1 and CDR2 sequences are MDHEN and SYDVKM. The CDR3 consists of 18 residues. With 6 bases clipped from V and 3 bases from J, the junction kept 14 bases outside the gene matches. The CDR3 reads CASRPTSGRATKIYEQYF. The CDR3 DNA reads TGTGCCAGCAGGCCCACTAGCGGGAGGGCTACGAAGATCTACGAGCAGTACTTC.

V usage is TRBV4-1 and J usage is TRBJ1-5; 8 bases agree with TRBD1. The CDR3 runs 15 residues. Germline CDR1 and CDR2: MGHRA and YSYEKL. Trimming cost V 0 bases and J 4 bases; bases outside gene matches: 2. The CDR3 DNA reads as TGCGCCAGCAGCCAAGAGGACAGGGCTAATCAGCCCCAGCATTTT. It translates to CASSQEDRANQPQHF.

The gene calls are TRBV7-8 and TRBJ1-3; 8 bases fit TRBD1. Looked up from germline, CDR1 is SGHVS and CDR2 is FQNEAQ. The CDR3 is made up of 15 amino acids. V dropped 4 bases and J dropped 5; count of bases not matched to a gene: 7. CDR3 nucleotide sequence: TGTGCCAGCAGCTCTATACAGGGGGAAAGAAACACCATATATTTT. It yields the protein CASSSIQGERNTIYF.

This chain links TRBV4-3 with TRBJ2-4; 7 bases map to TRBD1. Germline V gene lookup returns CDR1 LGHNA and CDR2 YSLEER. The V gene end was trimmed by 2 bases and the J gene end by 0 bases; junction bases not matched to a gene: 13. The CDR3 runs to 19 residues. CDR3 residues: CASSQHDLTGTGAKNIQYF. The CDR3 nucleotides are TGCGCCAGCAGCCAACACGACCTGACAGGGACGGGAGCCAAAAACATTCAGTACTTC.

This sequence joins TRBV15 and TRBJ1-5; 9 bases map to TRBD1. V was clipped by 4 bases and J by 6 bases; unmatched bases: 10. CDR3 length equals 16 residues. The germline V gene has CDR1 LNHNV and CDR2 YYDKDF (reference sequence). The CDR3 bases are TGTGCCACCAGCACACAACAGGGGGCAGGGACTCAGCCCCAGCATTTT. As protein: CATSTQQGAGTQPQHF.

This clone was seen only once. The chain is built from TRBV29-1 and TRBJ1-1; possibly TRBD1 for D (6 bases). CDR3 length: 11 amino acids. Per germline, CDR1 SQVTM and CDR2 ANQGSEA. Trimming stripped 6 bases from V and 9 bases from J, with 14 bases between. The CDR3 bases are TGCAGCGTCACTGAAACAGGGAAAGCTTTCTTT. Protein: CSVTETGKAFF.

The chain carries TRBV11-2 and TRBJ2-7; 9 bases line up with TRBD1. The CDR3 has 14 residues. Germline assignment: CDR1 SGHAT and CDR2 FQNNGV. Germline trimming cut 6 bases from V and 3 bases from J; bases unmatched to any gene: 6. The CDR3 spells CASRPGQGLYEQYF. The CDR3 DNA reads TGTGCCAGCAGGCCGGGACAGGGCCTCTACGAGCAGTACTTC.

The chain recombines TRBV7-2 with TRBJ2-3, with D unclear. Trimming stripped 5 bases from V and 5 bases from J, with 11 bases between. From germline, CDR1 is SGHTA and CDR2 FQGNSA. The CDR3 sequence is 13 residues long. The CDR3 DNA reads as TGTGCCAGCAGCGGCCGCCCCAAAGATACGCAGTATTTT. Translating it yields CASSGRPKDTQYF.

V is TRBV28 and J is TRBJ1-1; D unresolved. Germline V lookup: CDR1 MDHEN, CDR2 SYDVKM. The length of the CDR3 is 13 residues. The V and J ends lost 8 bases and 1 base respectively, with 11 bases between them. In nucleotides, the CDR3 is TGTGCCAGCGGGCGGATCCCGAACACTGAAGCTTTCTTT. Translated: CASGRIPNTEAFF.

CDR3 sequence (DNA): TGTGCCAGCAGTGGGGACAGCACAGATACGCAGTATTTT. The encoded protein is CASSGDSTDTQYF. The chain employs TRBV2 and TRBJ2-3; possibly TRBD1 or TRBD2 for D (5 bases each). The V and J ends lost 4 bases and 0 bases respectively, with 5 bases between them. Germline CDR1 and CDR2: SNHLY and FYNNEI. CDR3 length equals 13 residues. Using reference TRBV2 and TRBJ2-3 for the parts outside the CDR3, the full variable domain is EPEVTQTPSHQVTQMGQEVILRCVPISNHLYFYWYRQILGQKVEFLVSFYNNEISEKSEIFDDQFSVERPDGSNFTLKIRSTKLEDSAMYFCASSGDSTDTQYFGPGTRLTVL.

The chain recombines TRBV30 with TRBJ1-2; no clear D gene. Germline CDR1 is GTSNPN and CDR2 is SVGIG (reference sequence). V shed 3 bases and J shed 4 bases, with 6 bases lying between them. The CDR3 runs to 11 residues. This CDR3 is CAWSGVYGYTF. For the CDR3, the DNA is TGTGCCTGGAGCGGCGTCTATGGCTACACCTTC.

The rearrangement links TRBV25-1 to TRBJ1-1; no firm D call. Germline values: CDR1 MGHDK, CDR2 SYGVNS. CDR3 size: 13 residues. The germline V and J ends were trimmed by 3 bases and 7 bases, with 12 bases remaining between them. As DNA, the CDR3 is TGTGCCAGCAGTGAGGGATATGCCCTTGAAGCTTTCTTT. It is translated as CASSEGYALEAFF.

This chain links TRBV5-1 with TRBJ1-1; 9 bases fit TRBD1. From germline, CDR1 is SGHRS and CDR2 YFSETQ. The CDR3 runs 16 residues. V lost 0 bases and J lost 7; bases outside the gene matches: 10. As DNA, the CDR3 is TGCGCCAGCAGCTTGGAACTGGTGGGACAGGGCGGTGAAGCTTTCTTT. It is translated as CASSLELVGQGGEAFF. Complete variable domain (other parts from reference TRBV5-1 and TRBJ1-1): KAGVTQTPRYLIKTRGQQVTLSCSPISGHRSVSWYQQTPGQGLQFLFEYFSETQRNKGNFPGRFSGRQFSNSRSEMNVSTLELGDSALYLCASSLELVGQGGEAFFGQGTRLTVV.

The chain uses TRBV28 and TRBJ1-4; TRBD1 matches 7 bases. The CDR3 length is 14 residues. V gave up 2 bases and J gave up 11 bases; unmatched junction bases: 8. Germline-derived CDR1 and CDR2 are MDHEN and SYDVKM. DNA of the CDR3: TGTGCCAGCAGTTTAGCCCCGCCCAGGGGGAAACTGTTTTTT. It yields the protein CASSLAPPRGKLFF.

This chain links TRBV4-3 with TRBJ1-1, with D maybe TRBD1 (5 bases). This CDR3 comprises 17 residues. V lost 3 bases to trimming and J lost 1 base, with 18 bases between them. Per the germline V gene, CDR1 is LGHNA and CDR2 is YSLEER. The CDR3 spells CASSQGINRWRNTEAFF. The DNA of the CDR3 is TGCGCCAGCAGCCAGGGAATCAACAGGTGGAGGAACACTGAAGCTTTCTTT.

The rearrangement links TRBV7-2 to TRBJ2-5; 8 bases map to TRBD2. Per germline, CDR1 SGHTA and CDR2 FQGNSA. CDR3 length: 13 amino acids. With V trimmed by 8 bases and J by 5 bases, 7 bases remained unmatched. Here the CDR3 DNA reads TGTGCCAGCTGTTCCGGGGGGGCGGAGACCCAGTACTTC. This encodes CASCSGGAETQYF.

In DNA form, the CDR3 reads TGTGCTAGTGGTTTGGAGGCTAGCGGGAGATTGGATACGCAGTATTTT. Protein product: CASGLEASGRLDTQYF. The genes are TRBV12-5 and TRBJ2-3; the match to TRBD2 covers 10 bases. V trimming: 1 base; J trimming: 6 bases; junction bases outside the gene matches: 7. This CDR3 is built from 16 residues. Germline V CDR1 and CDR2: LGHNT, FRNRAP.

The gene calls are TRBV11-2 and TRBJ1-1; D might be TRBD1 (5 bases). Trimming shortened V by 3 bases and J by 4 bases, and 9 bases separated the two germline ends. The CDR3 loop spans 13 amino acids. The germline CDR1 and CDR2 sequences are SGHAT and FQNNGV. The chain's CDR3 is CASSLGVATEAFF. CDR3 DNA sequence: TGTGCCAGCAGCTTGGGGGTGGCCACTGAAGCTTTCTTT.

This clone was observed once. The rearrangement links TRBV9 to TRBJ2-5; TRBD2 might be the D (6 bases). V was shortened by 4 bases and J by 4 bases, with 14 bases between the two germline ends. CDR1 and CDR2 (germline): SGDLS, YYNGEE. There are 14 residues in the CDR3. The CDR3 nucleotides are TGTGCCAGCAGCCTTATGGAGGGGCGAGAGACCCAGTACTTC. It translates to CASSLMEGRETQYF.

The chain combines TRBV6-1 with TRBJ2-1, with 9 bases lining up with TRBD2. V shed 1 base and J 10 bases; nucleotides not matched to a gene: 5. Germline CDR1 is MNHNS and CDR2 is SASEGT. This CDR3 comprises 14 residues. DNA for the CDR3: TGTGCCAGCAGTGAAGTAGCGGGAGCAGGCGAGCAGTTCTTC. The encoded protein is CASSEVAGAGEQFF.

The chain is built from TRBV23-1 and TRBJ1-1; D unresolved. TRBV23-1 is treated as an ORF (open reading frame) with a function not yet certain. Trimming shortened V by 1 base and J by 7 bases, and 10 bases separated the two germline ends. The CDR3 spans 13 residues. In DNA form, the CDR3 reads TGCGCCAGCAGTCAATTTTTAGGGAGTGAAGCTTTCTTT. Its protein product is CASSQFLGSEAFF.

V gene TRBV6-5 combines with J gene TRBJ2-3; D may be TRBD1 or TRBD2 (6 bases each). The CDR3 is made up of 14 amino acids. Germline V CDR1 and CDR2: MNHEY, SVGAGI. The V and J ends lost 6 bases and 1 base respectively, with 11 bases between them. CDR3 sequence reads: CASRRGLGTDTQYF. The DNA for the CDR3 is TGTGCCAGCAGACGGGGGCTGGGCACAGATACGCAGTATTTT.

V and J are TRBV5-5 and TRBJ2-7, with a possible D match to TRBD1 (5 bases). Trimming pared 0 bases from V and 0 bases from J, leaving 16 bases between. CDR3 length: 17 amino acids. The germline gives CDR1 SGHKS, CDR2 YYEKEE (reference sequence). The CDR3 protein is CASSLATTGYTSYEQYF. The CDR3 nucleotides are TGTGCCAGCAGCTTGGCTACCACAGGCTATACCTCCTACGAGCAGTACTTC.

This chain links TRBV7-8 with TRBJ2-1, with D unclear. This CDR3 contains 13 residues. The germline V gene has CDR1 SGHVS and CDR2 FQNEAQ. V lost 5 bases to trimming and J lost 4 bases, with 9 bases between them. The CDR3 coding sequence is TGTGCCAGCAGCGCAACCACGTACAATGAGCAGTTCTTC. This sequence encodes CASSATTYNEQFF.

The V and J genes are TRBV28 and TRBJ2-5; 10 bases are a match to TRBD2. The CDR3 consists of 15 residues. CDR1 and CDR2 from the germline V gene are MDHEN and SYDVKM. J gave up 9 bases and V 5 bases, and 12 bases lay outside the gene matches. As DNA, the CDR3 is TGTGCCAGCAGTCGCCACGCTAGCGGGGGAATGTCCCAGTACTTC. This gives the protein CASSRHASGGMSQYF.